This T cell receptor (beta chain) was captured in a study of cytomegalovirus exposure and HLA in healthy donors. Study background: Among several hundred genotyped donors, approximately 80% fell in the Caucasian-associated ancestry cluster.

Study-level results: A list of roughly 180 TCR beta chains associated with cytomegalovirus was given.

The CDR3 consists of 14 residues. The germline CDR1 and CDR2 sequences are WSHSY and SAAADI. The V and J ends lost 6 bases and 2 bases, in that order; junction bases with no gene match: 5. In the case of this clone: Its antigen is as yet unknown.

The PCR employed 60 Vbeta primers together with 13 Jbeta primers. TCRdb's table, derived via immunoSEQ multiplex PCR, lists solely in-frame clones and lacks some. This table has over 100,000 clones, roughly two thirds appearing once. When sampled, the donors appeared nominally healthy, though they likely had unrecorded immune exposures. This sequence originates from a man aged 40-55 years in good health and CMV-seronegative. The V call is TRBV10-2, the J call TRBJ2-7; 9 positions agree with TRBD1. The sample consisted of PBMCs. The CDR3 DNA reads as TGCGCCAGCAGCGGACAGGGGCCAACCTACGAGCAGTACTTC. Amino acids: CASSGQGPTYEQYF.